This T cell receptor beta chain was captured by sequencing in a study of blood T cell repertoires in COVID-19 (dated by TCRdb to the early 2020s). Notes on the research overall: Samples covering the acute and convalescent phases of COVID-19 were provided by collaborators in the United States, Italy and Spain. Sample metadata almost always included a de-identified subject ID, COVID-19 status, age in years and sex. The dataset comprised deeply sampled blood TCRbeta repertoires from subjects exposed to, actively infected with, or recovered from COVID-19. The prospective study material was composed of cDNA or gDNA derived from T cells, B-cell-depleted T cells, or PBMCs. Where HLA class I and class II types were available, the types were taken from metadata supplied by the sample provider, not from assay-based typing. The repertoires were released in a freely available public database meant as a resource for research on the immune response to SARS-CoV-2. The samples were drawn from two sources: the first 160 participants of the ongoing ImmuneRACE study, and over 950 subjects contributed by 6 global collaborators.

Overall study outcomes, separate from this receptor: Clinical and demographic metadata were provided uncurated, with the amount varying by source and participant.

Concerning this clone itself: What antigen it recognizes has not been identified. Per-base quality was not reported, and no clone a single base away is much larger than it.

V and J are truncated by 3 bases and 8 bases respectively, leaving an intervening sequence of 14 bases. CDR3 length: 14 amino acids, cysteine to phenylalanine. The CDR3 DNA has 42 bases and is translated from base 1. CDR1 SGHRS and CDR2 YFSETQ are derived from the germline V gene. The immunoSEQ Assay, a bias-controlled multiplex PCR, was used to amplify TCRbeta CDR3 regions from genomic DNA. The original methods were these. Nucleated cell counts per sample were estimated from amplification of reference gene primers within the assay. Sequence reads were collapsed and filtered to measure the absolute abundance of every unique TCRbeta CDR3 rearrangement. For each sample, productive Simpson clonality was calculated by taking the square root of Simpson's diversity index across productive rearrangements. TCRdb holds this immuneACCESS table with in-frame rearrangements only. Some clones are missing; in checked studies, unresolved V genes explain under half, and the rest has no known cause. The V and J calls and clone size are taken from that table; D and trimming were inferred from the DNA. The sample records roughly 230,000 clones, about 83% of which are singletons. Roughly 5% of the sample lies in the top ten.

Collaborating institutions collected whole blood in K2EDTA tubes following their own protocols. For TCRbeta analysis, collaborator samples were shipped as frozen whole blood, as isolated PBMCs, or as DNA extracted from either sample type. Rearrangement joined TRBV5-1 to TRBJ1-4, with the D gene too uncertain to name. Sequencing input: peripheral blood. This sequence originates from a human donor in a cohort sampled during active COVID-19. The CDR3 reads CASSSTTPGEKLFF. The base sequence is TGCGCCAGCAGCTCCACTACACCGGGGGAAAAACTGTTTTTT.